The clone carrying this T cell receptor (beta chain) has a count of ten or more. The sample originates from a study of patients and donors after allogeneic stem cell transplantation. V was shortened by 0 bases and J by 6 bases, with 12 bases between the two germline ends. Germline-derived CDR1 and CDR2 are MNHNS and SASEGT. The CDR3 contains 15 residues. TCRdb reanalysed the RT-PCR reads using MiXCR and keeps one entry per CDR3 protein. The sample lists approximately 150,000 distinct CDR3 sequences, about 30% occurring once. The chain links TRBV6-1 to TRBJ1-5; D may be TRBD1 (5 bases). The receptor comes from a human donor who was either an allogeneic HSCT recipient or a stem cell or donor lymphocyte infusion donor (not recorded which). It is not recorded whose cells these are; they may come from a transplant donor. Specimen: blood, either unsorted or a sorted T cell fraction (not recorded which). The CDR3 sequence: CASSEAGPGRQPQHF. The CDR3 coding sequence is TGTGCCAGCAGTGAAGCGGGCCCGGGGCGTCAGCCCCAGCATTTT.